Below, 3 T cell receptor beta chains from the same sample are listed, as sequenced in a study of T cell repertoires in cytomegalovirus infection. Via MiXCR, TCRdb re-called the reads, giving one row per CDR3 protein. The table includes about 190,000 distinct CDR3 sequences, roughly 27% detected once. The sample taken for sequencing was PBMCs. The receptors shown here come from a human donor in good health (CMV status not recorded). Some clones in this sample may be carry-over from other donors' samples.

In DNA form, the CDR3 reads TGTGCCAGCAGCTTATTCAATCAGCCCCAGCATTTT. Its protein is CASSLFNQPQHF. V gene TRBV7-2 combines with J gene TRBJ1-5; D call uncertain. The germline V and J ends were trimmed by 2 bases and 3 bases, with 2 bases remaining between them. The CDR3 contains 12 residues. Germline CDR1 is SGHTA and CDR2 is FQGNSA.

The CDR3 sequence is CASSPRLRTGSSYNSPLHF. The CDR3 DNA reads TGTGCCAGCAGTCCACGTCTGAGGACAGGGAGCTCCTATAATTCACCCCTCCACTTT. This rearrangement joins TRBV6-5 to TRBJ1-6; TRBD1 aligns across 8 bases. Germline V gene lookup returns CDR1 MNHEY and CDR2 SVGAGI. CDR3 size: 19 residues. After removal of 5 bases from V and 0 bases from J, the junction contained 12 bases not matched to a gene.

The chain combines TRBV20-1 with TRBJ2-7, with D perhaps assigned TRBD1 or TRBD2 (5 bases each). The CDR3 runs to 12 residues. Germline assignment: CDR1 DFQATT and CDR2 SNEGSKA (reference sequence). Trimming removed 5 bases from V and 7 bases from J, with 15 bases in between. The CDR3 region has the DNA TGCAGTGCTGCTCCGGGACGGAGGGAGCAGTACTTC. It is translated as CSAAPGRREQYF.